The sample holds one count of the clone carrying this TCR beta chain. Its antigen remains unknown. Those who donated were healthy bone marrow donors. Both 60 Vbeta primers and 13 Jbeta primers went into the PCR. Measured with immunoSEQ multiplex PCR; TCRdb has only the in-frame clones, and not every one. The sample shows 200,000 or so clones, more than 65% of them seen only once. This sample was included in a study of cytomegalovirus exposure and HLA in healthy donors. Study-wide points: The study put about 180 TCR beta chains on its list as cytomegalovirus-associated. On later analysis, the bulk of CMV-associated TCR beta chains appeared to be HLA-restricted. Presence/absence analyses assumed roughly uniform sequencing depth across donors.

V lost 2 bases and J lost 6; bases outside the gene matches: 4. From germline, CDR1 is SGHNT and CDR2 YYREEE (reference sequence). The length of the CDR3 is 13 residues. This TCR derives from a woman under 40 in good health and CMV-seropositive. The material sequenced was PBMCs. The chain carries TRBV5-4 and TRBJ1-1, with 7 bases aligning to TRBD1. Here the CDR3 reads CASSLEGASEAFF. CDR3 nucleotide sequence: TGTGCCAGCAGCTTAGAGGGGGCCTCTGAAGCTTTCTTT. Combining the CDR3 with reference TRBV5-4 and TRBJ1-1 gives the whole variable domain ETGVTQSPTHLIKTRGQQVTLRCSSQSGHNTVSWYQQALGQGPQFIFQYYREEENGRGNFPPRFSGLQFPNYSSELNVNALELDDSALYLCASSLEGASEAFFGQGTRLTVV.